Listed here are 5 T cell receptor beta chains from one sample, sequenced in a study of blood T cell repertoires in COVID-19. Clones were sequenced by immunoSEQ multiplex PCR, and TCRdb holds only the in-frame ones, with some missing. Of approximately 130,000 clones listed, roughly four fifths were seen once; the top ten hold roughly 13%. Input material: peripheral blood. Receptor source: a human donor in a cohort sampled during active COVID-19.

V usage is TRBV10-1 and J usage is TRBJ1-1; 11 bases agree with TRBD1. The CDR3 has 18 residues. The ends lost 2 bases at V and 11 bases at J; junction bases unmatched: 19. Germline lookup yields CDR1 WNHNN and CDR2 SYGVQD (reference sequence). DNA of the CDR3: TGCGCCAGCAGTGAGAGAGGGACAGGGGGTCCCCCGTGCTGTGCCGCTTTCTTT. Its translation is CASSERGTGGPPCCAAFF.

This clone was observed a few times. The CDR3 protein is CASKTGGVGSPLHF. The CDR3, as DNA: TGTGCCTCAAAGACAGGGGGAGTGGGTTCACCCCTCCACTTT. The genes are TRBV30 and TRBJ1-6, with 9 bases fitting TRBD1. V was pared by 7 bases and J by 9 bases, with 10 bases of the junction left unmatched. Per germline, CDR1 GTSNPN and CDR2 SVGIG (reference sequence). The CDR3 covers 14 residues.

A word on this clone: This specimen includes other DNA sequences encoding the same CDR3. The genes are TRBV5-1 and TRBJ1-1; 10 bases are a match to TRBD1. Trimming removed 4 bases from V and 4 bases from J; junction bases left unmatched: 7. The CDR3 has 15 residues. Germline lookup yields CDR1 SGHRS and CDR2 YFSETQ. In nucleotides, the CDR3 is TGCGCCAGCAGCACGCGACAGGGGGCTTTCACTGAAGCTTTCTTT. The encoded protein is CASSTRQGAFTEAFF.

The chain couples TRBV12-3 or TRBV12-4 to TRBJ1-1; weak D call: TRBD1 (6 bases). The CDR3 length is 13 residues. V was trimmed by 5 bases and J by 6 bases, leaving 13 bases between them. The CDR3 is CASSTTGYAEAFF. In DNA form, the CDR3 reads TGTGCCAGCAGTACGACAGGTTACGCTGAAGCTTTCTTT.

CDR3 loop: CASSTPRGGNTDTQYF. DNA of the CDR3: TGTGCCAGTAGTACGCCACGGGGGGGGAACACAGATACGCAGTATTTT. The J gene is TRBJ2-3, the V gene TRBV19, with 8 bases identical to TRBD2. The CDR3 sequence is 16 residues long. Germline CDR1 and CDR2: LNHDA and SQIVND (reference sequence). Trimming cost V 4 bases and J 2 bases; bases outside gene matches: 8.